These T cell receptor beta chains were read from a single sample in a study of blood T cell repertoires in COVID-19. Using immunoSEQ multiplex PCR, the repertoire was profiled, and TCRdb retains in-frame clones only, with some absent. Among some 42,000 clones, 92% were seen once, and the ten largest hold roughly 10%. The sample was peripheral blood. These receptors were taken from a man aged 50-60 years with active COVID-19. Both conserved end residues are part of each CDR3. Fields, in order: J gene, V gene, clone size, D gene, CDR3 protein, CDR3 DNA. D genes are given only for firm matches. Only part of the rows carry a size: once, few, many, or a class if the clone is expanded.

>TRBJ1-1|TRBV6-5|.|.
CASSYGRGGTEAFF
TGTGCCAGCAGTTACGGCCGGGGGGGGACTGAAGCTTTCTTT
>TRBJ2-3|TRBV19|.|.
CASSQQGGTDTQYF
TGTGCCAGTAGTCAACAGGGCGGCACAGATACGCAGTATTTT
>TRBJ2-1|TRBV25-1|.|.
CASSEYGGGYNEQFF
TGTGCCAGCAGTGAATATGGGGGAGGTTACAATGAGCAGTTCTTC
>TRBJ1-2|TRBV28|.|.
CASSADYLGATNYGYTF
TGTGCCAGCAGTGCCGATTATCTGGGAGCTACTAACTATGGCTACACCTTC
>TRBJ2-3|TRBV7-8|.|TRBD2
CASSQAGGYTDTQYF
TGTGCCAGCAGCCAAGCGGGAGGGTACACAGATACGCAGTATTTT
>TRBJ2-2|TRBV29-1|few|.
CSVRTHEAGELFF
TGCAGCGTTCGTACCCACGAGGCCGGGGAGCTGTTTTTT
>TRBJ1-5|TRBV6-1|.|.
CASSDEIQQPQHF
TGTGCCAGCAGTGATGAGATACAGCAGCCCCAGCATTTT
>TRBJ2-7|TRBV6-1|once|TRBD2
CASSDPAGGYEQYF
TGTGCCAGCAGTGATCCAGCGGGGGGATACGAGCAGTACTTC
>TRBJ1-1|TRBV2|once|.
CARSRTSGATEAFF
TGTGCCCGATCCCGAACCTCAGGGGCCACTGAAGCTTTCTTT
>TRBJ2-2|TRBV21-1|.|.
CASSKSGGSGLNTGELFF
TGTGCCAGCAGCAAAAGCGGTGGATCTGGGTTGAACACCGGGGAGCTGTTTTTT
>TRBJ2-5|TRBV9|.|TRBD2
CASSTGGGPQETQYF
TGTGCCAGCAGCACTGGGGGAGGGCCCCAAGAGACCCAGTACTTC
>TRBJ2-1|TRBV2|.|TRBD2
CASRLTGTSANNEQFF
TGTGCCAGCAGGCTCACCGGGACTAGCGCGAACAATGAGCAGTTCTTC
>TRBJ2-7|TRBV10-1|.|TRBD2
CASSEGSAGATLEQYF
TGCGCCAGCAGTGAGGGATCAGCGGGAGCGACTCTCGAGCAGTACTTC
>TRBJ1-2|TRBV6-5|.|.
CASQGQNYGYTF
TGTGCCAGCCAGGGGCAAAACTATGGCTACACCTTC
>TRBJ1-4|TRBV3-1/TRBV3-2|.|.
CASSQVKGQGNEKLFF
TGTGCCAGCAGCCAAGTCAAGGGGCAGGGGAATGAAAAACTGTTTTTT
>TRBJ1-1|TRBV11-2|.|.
CASSLYRTETTEAFF
TGTGCCAGCAGCCTCTATCGGACAGAGACTACTGAAGCTTTCTTT
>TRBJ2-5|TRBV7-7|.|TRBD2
CASSLGGGQGTGETQYF
TGTGCCAGCAGCTTGGGGGGGGGTCAGGGCACCGGCGAGACCCAGTACTTC
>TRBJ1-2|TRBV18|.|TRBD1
CASSPAAAGGNYGYTF
TGTGCCAGCTCACCAGCTGCGGCAGGGGGAAACTATGGCTACACCTTC
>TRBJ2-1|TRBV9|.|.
CASSVGGRDNEQFF
TGTGCCAGCAGCGTAGGGGGCAGAGACAATGAGCAGTTCTTC
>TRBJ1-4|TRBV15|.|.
CATSRSGGDGGKLFF
TGTGCCACCAGCAGATCGGGAGGGGATGGCGGGAAACTGTTTTTT
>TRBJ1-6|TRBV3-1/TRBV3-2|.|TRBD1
CASSRSTGGSTPLHF
TGTGCCAGCAGCCGTTCGACAGGGGGGTCGACACCCCTCCACTTT
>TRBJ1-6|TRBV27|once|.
CASSLGGFSPLHF
TGTGCCAGCAGTTTAGGAGGGTTTTCACCCCTCCACTTT